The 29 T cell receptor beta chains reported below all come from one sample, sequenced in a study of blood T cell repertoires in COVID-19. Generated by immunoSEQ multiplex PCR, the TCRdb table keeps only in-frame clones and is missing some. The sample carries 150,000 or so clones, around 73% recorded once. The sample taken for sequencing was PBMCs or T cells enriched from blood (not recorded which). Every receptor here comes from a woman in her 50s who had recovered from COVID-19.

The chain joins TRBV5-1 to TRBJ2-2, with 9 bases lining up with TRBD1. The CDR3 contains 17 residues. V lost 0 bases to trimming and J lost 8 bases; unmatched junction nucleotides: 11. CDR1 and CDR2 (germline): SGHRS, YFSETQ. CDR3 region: CASSLGPDRGSLGELFF. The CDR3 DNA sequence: TGCGCCAGCAGCTTGGGTCCGGACAGGGGTTCGTTAGGGGAGCTGTTTTTT.

This CDR3 reads CASGGTDSGNTIYF. The CDR3 DNA is TGTGCCAGCGGAGGGACGGACTCTGGAAACACCATATATTTT. This chain links TRBV28 with TRBJ1-3; possible D gene TRBD1, 5 bases. In germline, CDR1 is MDHEN, CDR2 SYDVKM. The germline V and J ends were trimmed by 8 bases and 0 bases, with 11 bases remaining between them. CDR3 length: 14 amino acids.

CDR3 in amino acids: CASSVDGTGWDQPQHF. The DNA for the CDR3 is TGTGCCAGCAGCGTAGACGGGACAGGGTGGGATCAGCCCCAGCATTTT. The V gene is TRBV9, the J gene TRBJ1-5; 9 positions match TRBD1. The CDR3 totals 16 residues. Germline V CDR1 and CDR2: SGDLS, YYNGEE. The J segment lost 5 bases and the V segment lost 0 bases, leaving 6 bases of the junction unmatched.

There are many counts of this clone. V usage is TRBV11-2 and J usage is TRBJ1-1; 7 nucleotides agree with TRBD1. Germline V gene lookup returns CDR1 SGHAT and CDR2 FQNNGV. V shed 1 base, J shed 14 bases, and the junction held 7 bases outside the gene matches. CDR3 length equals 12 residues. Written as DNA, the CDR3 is TGTGCCAGCAGCTTAGGGACAGGATTTGGGTTCTTT. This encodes CASSLGTGFGFF.

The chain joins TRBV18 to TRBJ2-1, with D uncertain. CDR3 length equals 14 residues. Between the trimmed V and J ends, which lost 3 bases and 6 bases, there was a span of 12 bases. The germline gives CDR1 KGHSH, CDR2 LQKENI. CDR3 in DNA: TGTGCCAGCTCACCTTACACCACTACCAATGAGCAGTTCTTC. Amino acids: CASSPYTTTNEQFF.

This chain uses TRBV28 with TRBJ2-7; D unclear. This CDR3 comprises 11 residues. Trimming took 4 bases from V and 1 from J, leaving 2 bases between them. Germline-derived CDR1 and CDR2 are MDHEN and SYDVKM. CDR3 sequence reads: CASSSSYEQYV. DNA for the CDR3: TGTGCCAGCAGTTCGTCCTACGAGCAGTACGTC.

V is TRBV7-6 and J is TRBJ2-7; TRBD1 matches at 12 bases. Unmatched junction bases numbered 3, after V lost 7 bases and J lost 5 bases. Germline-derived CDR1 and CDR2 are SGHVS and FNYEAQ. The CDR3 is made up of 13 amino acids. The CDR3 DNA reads TGTGCCAGCACCCGGGACAGGGGGCACGAGCAGTACTTC. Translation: CASTRDRGHEQYF.

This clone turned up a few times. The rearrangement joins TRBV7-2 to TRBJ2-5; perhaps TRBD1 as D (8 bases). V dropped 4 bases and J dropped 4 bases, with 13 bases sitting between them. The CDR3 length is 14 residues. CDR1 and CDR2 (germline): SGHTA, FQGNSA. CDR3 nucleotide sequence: TGTGCCAGCAGCTACAACAGGGGGGGAGAGACCCAGTACTTC. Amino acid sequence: CASSYNRGGETQYF.

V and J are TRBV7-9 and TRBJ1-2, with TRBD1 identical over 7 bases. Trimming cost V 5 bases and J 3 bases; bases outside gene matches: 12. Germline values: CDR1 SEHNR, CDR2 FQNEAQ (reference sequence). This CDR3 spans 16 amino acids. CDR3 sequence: CASSIGTADLHYGYTF. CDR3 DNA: TGTGCCAGCAGCATTGGGACAGCAGACCTGCACTATGGCTACACCTTC.

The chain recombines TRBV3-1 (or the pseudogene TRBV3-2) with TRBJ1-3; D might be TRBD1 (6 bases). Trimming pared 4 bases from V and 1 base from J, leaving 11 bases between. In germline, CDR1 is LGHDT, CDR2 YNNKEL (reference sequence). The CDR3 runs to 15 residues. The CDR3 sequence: CASSLGTTSGNTIYF. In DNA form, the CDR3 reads TGTGCCAGCAGCCTCGGGACAACTTCTGGAAACACCATATATTTT.

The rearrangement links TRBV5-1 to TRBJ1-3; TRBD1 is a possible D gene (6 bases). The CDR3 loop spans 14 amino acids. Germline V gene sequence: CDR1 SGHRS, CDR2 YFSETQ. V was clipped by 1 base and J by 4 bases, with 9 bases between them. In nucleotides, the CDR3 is TGCGCCAGCAGCTTGACAGGGACGGGAAACACCATATATTTT. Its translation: CASSLTGTGNTIYF.

The CDR3 is CASSRDLAEAFF. The CDR3 DNA reads as TGTGCCAGCAGCCGGGACTTAGCTGAAGCTTTCTTT. The V and J genes are TRBV28 and TRBJ1-1; TRBD1 might be the D (5 bases). V dropped 6 bases and J dropped 6 bases, with 11 bases sitting between them. Germline V gene data show CDR1 as MDHEN and CDR2 as SYDVKM. CDR3 length equals 12 residues.

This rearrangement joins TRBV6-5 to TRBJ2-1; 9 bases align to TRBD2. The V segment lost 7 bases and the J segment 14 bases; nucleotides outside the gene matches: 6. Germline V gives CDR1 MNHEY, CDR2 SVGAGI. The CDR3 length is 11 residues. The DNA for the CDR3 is TGTGCCAGCATCTCTAGCGGGGTTGAGTTCTTC. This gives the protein CASISSGVEFF.

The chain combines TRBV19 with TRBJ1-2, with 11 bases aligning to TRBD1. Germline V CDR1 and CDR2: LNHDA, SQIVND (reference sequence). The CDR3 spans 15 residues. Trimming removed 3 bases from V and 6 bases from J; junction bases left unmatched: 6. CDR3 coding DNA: TGTGCCAGTAGTATTACGGGACAGGGGGTAGATGGCTACACCTTC. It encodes CASSITGQGVDGYTF. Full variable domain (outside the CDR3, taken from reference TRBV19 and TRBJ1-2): DGGITQSPKYLFRKEGQNVTLSCEQNLNHDAMYWYRQDPGQGLRLIYYSQIVNDFQKGDIAEGYSVSREKKESFPLTVTSAQKNPTAFYLCASSITGQGVDGYTFGSGTRLTVV.

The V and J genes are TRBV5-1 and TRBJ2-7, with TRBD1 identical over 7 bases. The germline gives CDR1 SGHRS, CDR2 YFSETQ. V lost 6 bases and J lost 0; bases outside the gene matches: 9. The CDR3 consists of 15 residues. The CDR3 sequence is CASKYGQVTSYEQYF. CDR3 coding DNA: TGCGCCAGCAAATATGGACAGGTCACCTCCTACGAGCAGTACTTC.

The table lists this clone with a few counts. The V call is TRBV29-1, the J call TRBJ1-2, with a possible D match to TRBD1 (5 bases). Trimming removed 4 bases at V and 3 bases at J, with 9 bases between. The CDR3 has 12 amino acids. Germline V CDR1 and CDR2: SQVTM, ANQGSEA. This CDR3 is CSVVGGDYGYTF. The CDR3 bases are TGCAGCGTTGTTGGGGGGGACTATGGCTACACCTTC.

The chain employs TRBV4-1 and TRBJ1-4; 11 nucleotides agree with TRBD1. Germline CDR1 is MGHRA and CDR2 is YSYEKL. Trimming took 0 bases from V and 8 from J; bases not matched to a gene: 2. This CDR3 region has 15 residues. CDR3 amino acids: CASSQDGTGGEKLFF. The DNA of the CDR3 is TGCGCCAGCAGCCAAGATGGGACAGGGGGAGAAAAACTGTTTTTT.

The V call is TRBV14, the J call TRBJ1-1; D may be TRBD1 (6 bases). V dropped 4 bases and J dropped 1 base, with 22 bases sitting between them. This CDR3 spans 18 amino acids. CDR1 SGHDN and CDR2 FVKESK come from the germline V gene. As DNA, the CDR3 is TGTGCCAGCAGCCTCGGGCGCCAGGGGATTGTGTGGAACACTGAAGCTTTCTTT. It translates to CASSLGRQGIVWNTEAFF. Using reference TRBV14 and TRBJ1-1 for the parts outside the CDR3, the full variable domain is EAGVTQFPSHSVIEKGQTVTLRCDPISGHDNLYWYRRVMGKEIKFLLHFVKESKQDESGMPNNRFLAERTGGTYSTLKVQPAELEDSGVYFCASSLGRQGIVWNTEAFFGQGTRLTVV.

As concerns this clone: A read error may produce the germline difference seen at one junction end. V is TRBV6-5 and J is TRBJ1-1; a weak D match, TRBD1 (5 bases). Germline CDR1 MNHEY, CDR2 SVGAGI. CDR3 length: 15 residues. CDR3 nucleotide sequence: TGTGCCAGCAGTTACTCCAGGGTAGGGAACTCTGAAGCTTTCTTT. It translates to CASSYSRVGNSEAFF.

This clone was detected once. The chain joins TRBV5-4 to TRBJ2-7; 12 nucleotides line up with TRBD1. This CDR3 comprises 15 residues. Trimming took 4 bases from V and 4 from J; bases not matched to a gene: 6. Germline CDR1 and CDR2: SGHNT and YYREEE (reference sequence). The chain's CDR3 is CASSPGGQGAYEQYF. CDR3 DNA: TGTGCCAGCAGCCCGGGGGGACAGGGGGCTTACGAGCAGTACTTC.

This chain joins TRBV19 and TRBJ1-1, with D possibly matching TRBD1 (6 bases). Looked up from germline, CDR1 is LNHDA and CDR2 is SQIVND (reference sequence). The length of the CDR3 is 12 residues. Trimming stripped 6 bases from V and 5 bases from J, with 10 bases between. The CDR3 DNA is TGTGCCAGTAGCACCAGGGGAACTGAAGCTTTCTTT. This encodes CASSTRGTEAFF.

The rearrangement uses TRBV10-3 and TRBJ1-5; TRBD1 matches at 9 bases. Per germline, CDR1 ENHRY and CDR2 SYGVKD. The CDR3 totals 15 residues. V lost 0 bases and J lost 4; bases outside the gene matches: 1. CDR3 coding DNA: TGTGCCATCAGTGAGTCGGACAGGGGTAATCAGCCCCAGCATTTT. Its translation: CAISESDRGNQPQHF.

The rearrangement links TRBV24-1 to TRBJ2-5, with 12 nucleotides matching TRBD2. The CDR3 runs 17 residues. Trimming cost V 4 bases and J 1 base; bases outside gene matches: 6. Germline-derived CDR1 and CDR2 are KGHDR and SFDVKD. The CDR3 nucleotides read TGTGCCACCAGTGACAAACGGACTAGCGGGGCCCAAGAGACCCAGTACTTC. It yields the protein CATSDKRTSGAQETQYF.

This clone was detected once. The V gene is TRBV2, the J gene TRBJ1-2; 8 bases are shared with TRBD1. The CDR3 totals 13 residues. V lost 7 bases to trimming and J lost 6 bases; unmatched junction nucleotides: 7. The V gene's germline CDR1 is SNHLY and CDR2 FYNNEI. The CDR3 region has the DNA TGTGCCAGCAATCTGGACAGGGCTAATGGCTACACCTTC. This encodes CASNLDRANGYTF.

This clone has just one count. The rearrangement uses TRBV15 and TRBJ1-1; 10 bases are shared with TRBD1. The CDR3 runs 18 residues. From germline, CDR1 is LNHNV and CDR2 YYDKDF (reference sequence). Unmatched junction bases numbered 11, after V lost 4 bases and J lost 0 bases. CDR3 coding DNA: TGTGCCACCAGCACGCGGGACAGGGGAGATCTAATGAACACTGAAGCTTTCTTT. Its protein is CATSTRDRGDLMNTEAFF.

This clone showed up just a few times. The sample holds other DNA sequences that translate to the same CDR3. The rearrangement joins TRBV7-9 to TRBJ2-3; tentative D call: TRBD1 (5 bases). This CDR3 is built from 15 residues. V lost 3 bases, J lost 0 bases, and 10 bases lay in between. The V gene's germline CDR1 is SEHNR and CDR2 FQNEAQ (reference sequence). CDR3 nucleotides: TGTGCCAGCAGCTTGGGGCTACCTAGCACAGATACGCAGTATTTT. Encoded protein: CASSLGLPSTDTQYF.

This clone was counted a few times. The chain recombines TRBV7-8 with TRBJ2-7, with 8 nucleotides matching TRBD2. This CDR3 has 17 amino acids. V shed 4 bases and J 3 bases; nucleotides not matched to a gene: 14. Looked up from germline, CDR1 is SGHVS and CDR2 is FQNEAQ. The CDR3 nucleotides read TGTGCCAGCAGCTCCCCCCGTGGCGGGGGGAACCTCTACGAGCAGTACGTC. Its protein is CASSSPRGGGNLYEQYV.

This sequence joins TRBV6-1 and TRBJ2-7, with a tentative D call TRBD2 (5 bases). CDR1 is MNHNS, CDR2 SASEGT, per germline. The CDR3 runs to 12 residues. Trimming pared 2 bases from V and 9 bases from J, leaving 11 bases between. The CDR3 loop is CASSESSDWQYV. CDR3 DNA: TGTGCCAGCAGTGAATCGTCGGACTGGCAGTACGTC.

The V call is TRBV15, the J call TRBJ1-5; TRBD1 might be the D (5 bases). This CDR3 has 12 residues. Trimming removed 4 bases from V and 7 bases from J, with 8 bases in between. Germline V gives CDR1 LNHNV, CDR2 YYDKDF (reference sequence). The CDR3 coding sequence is TGTGCCACCAGCAAACAGGACCAGCCCCAGCATTTT. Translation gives CATSKQDQPQHF.